This entry concerns a single TCR beta chain. These data belong to a study of shared clonotypes between healthy human individuals. An even split of each subset's genomic DNA across several immunoSEQ plates was performed. Data came from immunoSEQ multiplex PCR; TCRdb stores just in-frame clones and leaves some out. The sample contains hundreds of thousands of clones, about 95% of which appear only once. Germline trimming cut 4 bases from V and 9 bases from J; bases unmatched to any gene: 4. Germline CDR1 reads WNHNN; CDR2 reads SYGVQD (reference sequence). This CDR3 contains 14 residues. Terminally differentiated effector memory CD45RA+ cells were excluded from the naive CD8 cells, which were CD45RO-negative and positively selected for CCR7.

This rearrangement joins TRBV10-1 to TRBJ2-1; 12 bases match TRBD2. Sequences were obtained from naive CD8+ T cells sorted from blood. The source of this sequence is a woman aged 25 to 39 in good health. The CDR3 DNA follows: TGCGCCAGCAGTGGTCTAGCGGGAGGGTTTGAGCAGTTCTTC. It yields the protein CASSGLAGGFEQFF.